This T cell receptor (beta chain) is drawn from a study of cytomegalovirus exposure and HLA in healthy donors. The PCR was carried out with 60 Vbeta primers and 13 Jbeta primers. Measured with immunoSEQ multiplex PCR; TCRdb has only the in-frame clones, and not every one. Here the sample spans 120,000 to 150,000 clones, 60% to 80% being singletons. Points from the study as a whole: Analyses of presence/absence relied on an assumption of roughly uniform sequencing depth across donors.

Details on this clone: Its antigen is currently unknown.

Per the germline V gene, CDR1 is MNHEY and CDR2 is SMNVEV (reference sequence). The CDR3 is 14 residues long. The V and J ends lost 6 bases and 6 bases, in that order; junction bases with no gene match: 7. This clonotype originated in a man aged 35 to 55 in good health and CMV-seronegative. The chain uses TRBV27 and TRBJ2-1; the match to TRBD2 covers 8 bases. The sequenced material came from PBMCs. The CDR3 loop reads CASSPLAVFNEQFF. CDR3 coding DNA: TGTGCCAGCAGCCCACTAGCGGTCTTCAATGAGCAGTTCTTC.